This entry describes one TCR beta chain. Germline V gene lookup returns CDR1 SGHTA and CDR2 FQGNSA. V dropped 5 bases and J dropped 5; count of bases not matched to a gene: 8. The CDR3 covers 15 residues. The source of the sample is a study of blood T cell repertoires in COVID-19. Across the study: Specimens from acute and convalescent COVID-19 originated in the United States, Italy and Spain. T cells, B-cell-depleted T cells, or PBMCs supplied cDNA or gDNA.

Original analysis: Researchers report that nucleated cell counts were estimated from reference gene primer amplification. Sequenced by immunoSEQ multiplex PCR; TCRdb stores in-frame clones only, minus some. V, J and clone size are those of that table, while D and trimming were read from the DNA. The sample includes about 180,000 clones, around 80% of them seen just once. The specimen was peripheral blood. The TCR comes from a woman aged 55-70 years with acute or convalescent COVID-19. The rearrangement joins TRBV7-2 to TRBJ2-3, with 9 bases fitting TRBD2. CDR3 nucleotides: TGTGCCAGCAGCCCCAGCGGGGGGTGGGGAGATACGCAGTATTTT. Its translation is CASSPSGGWGDTQYF.